Each of the 10 T cell receptor beta chains below was sequenced from the same sample in a study of OX40 agonist ivuxolimab in advanced cancers. The library was built by means of the immunoSEQ multiplex PCR assay. Held by TCRdb, this immuneACCESS table contains in-frame sequences only and omits some clones. Under half of the omission traces to an unresolved V gene where checked; the cause of the rest is unknown. The sample includes approximately 30,000 clones, with roughly 77% observed a single time. The top ten hold 33% of the sample. Here the sequenced sample was CD4+ or CD8+ T cells sorted from blood, taken in a trial of the OX40 agonist ivuxolimab. Receptor source: an adult with an advanced solid tumor such as melanoma, head and neck, liver or kidney cancer.

The chain couples TRBV5-1 to TRBJ2-1; D may be TRBD2 (5 bases). The CDR3 length is 14 residues. From germline, CDR1 is SGHRS and CDR2 YFSETQ. V lost 0 bases and J 10 bases, leaving 14 bases between the germline ends. The CDR3 sequence is CASSLGLQPAEQFF. CDR3 bases: TGCGCCAGCAGCTTGGGACTACAACCGGCCGAGCAGTTCTTC. Complete variable domain (other parts from reference TRBV5-1 and TRBJ2-1): KAGVTQTPRYLIKTRGQQVTLSCSPISGHRSVSWYQQTPGQGLQFLFEYFSETQRNKGNFPGRFSGRQFSNSRSEMNVSTLELGDSALYLCASSLGLQPAEQFFGPGTRLTVL.

This chain links TRBV19 with TRBJ2-5; 8 positions agree with TRBD1. V lost 3 bases to trimming and J lost 5 bases; unmatched junction nucleotides: 11. Germline V CDR1 and CDR2: LNHDA, SQIVND (reference sequence). The length of the CDR3 is 16 residues. CDR3 nucleotides: TGTGCCAGTAGTATTCAAAGGGCAGGGGGCGCTGAGACCCAGTACTTC. It codes for CASSIQRAGGAETQYF.

The chain has TRBV9 and TRBJ1-2, with D unclear. Looked up from germline, CDR1 is SGDLS and CDR2 is YYNGEE. Trimming took 0 bases from V and 4 from J, leaving 7 bases between them. The CDR3 extends over 13 amino acids. Here the CDR3 reads CASSVDGVYGYTF. The CDR3 region has the DNA TGTGCCAGCAGCGTAGACGGGGTCTATGGCTACACCTTC.

This clone appeared a single time. This chain uses TRBV13 with TRBJ2-1; tentative D call: TRBD2 (6 bases). V was cut by 2 bases and J by 8 bases, with 16 bases left in between. Germline CDR1 reads PRHDT; CDR2 reads FYEKMQ (reference sequence). CDR3 length equals 15 residues. The CDR3 bases are TGTGCCAGCAGCTTAAGGGGAGGCAATGTCTATGAGCAGTTCTTC. Translating it yields CASSLRGGNVYEQFF. Drawing the rest from reference TRBV13 and TRBJ2-1, the complete variable domain is AAGVIQSPRHLIKEKRETATLKCYPIPRHDTVYWYQQGPGQDPQFLISFYEKMQSDKGSIPDRFSAQQFSDYHSELNMSSLELGDSALYFCASSLRGGNVYEQFFGPGTRLTVL.

This chain connects TRBV6-6 to TRBJ2-5; D is undetermined. CDR3 length equals 11 residues. V lost 5 bases, J lost 4 bases, and 5 bases lay in between. CDR1 and CDR2 from the germline V gene are MNHNY and SVGAGI (reference sequence). CDR3 residues: CASSPRETQYF. The CDR3 DNA follows: TGTGCCAGCAGTCCAAGAGAGACCCAGTACTTC.

The chain is built from TRBV28 and TRBJ1-2; possibly TRBD1 for D (5 bases). In germline, CDR1 is MDHEN, CDR2 SYDVKM. Trimming shortened V by 3 bases and J by 4 bases, and 15 bases separated the two germline ends. This CDR3 is 15 amino acids long. This CDR3 is CASSFEEGRIYGYTF. As DNA, the CDR3 is TGTGCCAGCAGTTTTGAAGAGGGACGTATCTATGGCTACACCTTC.

This chain joins TRBV5-1 and TRBJ2-7; D is tentatively TRBD1 or TRBD2 (6 bases each). This CDR3 region has 16 residues. Deletions cut 0 bases from V and 3 bases from J, with 16 bases between. In germline, CDR1 is SGHRS, CDR2 YFSETQ. In DNA form, the CDR3 reads TGCGCCAGCAGCTTGGGTTCCCCGGGGGCCCGCTACGAGCAGTACTTC. The encoded protein is CASSLGSPGARYEQYF. Drawing the rest from reference TRBV5-1 and TRBJ2-7, the complete variable domain is KAGVTQTPRYLIKTRGQQVTLSCSPISGHRSVSWYQQTPGQGLQFLFEYFSETQRNKGNFPGRFSGRQFSNSRSEMNVSTLELGDSALYLCASSLGSPGARYEQYFGPGTRLTVT.

The chain links TRBV15 to TRBJ2-7; D may be TRBD1 (5 bases). The germline V and J ends were trimmed by 1 base and 3 bases, with 10 bases remaining between them. CDR3 size: 14 residues. Germline assignment: CDR1 LNHNV and CDR2 YYDKDF (reference sequence). The CDR3 is CATSRVDSNYEQYF. Written as DNA, the CDR3 is TGTGCCACCAGCAGAGTTGACAGTAACTACGAGCAGTACTTC.

The chain uses TRBV7-8 and TRBJ1-3, with a possible D match to TRBD1 (6 bases). CDR1 and CDR2 from the germline V gene are SGHVS and FQNEAQ. The CDR3 spans 15 residues. V lost 3 bases, J lost 0 bases, and 9 bases lay in between. CDR3 sequence reads: CASSFGTSSGNTIYF. The DNA of the CDR3 is TGTGCCAGCAGCTTCGGGACAAGCTCTGGAAACACCATATATTTT.

The rearrangement uses TRBV20-1 and TRBJ2-7, with D tentatively TRBD1 or TRBD2 (5 bases each). The germline gives CDR1 DFQATT, CDR2 SNEGSKA (reference sequence). V was clipped by 7 bases and J by 3 bases, with 10 bases between them. The CDR3 runs to 11 residues. CDR3 sequence (DNA): TGCAGTGGGGGGTTTTACTACGAGCAGTACTTC. Its translation: CSGGFYYEQYF.